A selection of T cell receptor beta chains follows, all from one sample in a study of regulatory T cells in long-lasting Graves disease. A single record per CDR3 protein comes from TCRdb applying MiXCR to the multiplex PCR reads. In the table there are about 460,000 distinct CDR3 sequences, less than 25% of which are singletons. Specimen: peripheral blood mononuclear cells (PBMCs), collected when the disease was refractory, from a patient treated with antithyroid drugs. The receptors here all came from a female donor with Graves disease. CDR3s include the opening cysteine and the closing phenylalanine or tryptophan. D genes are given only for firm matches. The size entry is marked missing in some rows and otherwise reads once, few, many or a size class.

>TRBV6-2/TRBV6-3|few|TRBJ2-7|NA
CASSPNAGYEQYF
TGTGCCAGCAGTCCGAATGCGGGCTACGAGCAGTACTTC
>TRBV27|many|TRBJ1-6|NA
CASSSKTFSWPLHF
TGTGCCAGCAGTTCGAAGACTTTTTCCTGGCCCCTCCACTTT
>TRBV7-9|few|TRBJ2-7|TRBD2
CASIPGSGSYEQYF
TGTGCCAGCATCCCGGGTAGCGGGAGTTACGAGCAGTACTTC
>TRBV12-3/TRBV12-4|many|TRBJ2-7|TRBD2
CASSFGRAASSEQYF
TGTGCCAGCAGTTTCGGGAGGGCGGCCTCCTCTGAGCAGTACTTC
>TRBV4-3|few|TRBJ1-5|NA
CASSQDRFGNQPQHF
TGCGCCAGCAGCCAAGACAGGTTTGGCAATCAGCCCCAGCATTTT
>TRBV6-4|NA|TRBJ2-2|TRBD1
CASSDGTGGTGELFF
TGTGCCAGCAGTGACGGGACAGGGGGCACCGGGGAGCTGTTTTTT
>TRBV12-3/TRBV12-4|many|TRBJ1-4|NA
CATSNGRANEKLFF
TGTGCCACCTCAAACGGCAGGGCAAATGAAAAACTGTTTTTT
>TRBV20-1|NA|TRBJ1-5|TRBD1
CSARGTGGQPQHF
TGCAGTGCTAGAGGTACAGGGGGACAGCCCCAGCATTTT
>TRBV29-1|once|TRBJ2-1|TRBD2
CSVGTSGNNEQFF
TGCAGCGTTGGGACTAGCGGCAACAATGAGCAGTTCTTC
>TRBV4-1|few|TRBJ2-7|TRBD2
CASSQGLAGVYEQYF
TGCGCCAGCAGCCAAGGACTAGCGGGAGTCTACGAGCAGTACTTC
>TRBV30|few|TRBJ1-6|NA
CAWTPPPTGNSPLHF
TGTGCCTGGACCCCGCCACCGACCGGCAATTCACCCCTCCACTTT
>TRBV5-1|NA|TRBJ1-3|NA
CASSQTGPISGNTIYF
TGCGCCAGCAGCCAAACGGGACCGATCTCTGGAAACACCATATATTTT
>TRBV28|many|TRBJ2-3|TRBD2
CASSNGLAGGVDTQYF
TGTGCCAGCAGCAACGGACTAGCGGGAGGAGTAGATACGCAGTATTTT
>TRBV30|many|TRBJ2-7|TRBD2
CAWSVSGGEQYF
TGTGCCTGGAGTGTAAGCGGGGGCGAGCAGTACTTC
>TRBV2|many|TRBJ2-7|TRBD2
CASLGAGENEQYF
TGTGCCAGCCTCGGAGCGGGAGAAAACGAGCAGTACTTC
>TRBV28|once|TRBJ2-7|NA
CASSLNADEQYF
TGTGCCAGCAGCCTGAATGCCGACGAGCAGTACTTC
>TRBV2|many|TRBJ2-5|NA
CASSEGTAQETQYF
TGTGCCAGCAGTGAAGGGACTGCCCAAGAGACCCAGTACTTC
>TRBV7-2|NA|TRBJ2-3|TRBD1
CASSLVGQSTDTQYF
TGTGCCAGCAGCTTAGTGGGACAGTCCACAGATACGCAGTATTTT